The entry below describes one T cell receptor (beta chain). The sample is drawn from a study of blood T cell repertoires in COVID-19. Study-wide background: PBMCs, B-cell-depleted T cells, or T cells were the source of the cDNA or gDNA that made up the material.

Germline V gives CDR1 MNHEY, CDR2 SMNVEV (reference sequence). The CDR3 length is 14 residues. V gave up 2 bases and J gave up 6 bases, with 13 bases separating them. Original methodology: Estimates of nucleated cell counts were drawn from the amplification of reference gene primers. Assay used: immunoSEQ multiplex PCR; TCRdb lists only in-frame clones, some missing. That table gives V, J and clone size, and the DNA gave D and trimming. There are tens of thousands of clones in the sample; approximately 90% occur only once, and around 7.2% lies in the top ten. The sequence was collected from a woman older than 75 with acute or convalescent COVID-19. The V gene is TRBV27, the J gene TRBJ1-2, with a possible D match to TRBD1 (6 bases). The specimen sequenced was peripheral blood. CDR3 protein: CASSLRVAGDGYTF. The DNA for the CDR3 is TGTGCCAGCAGTTTAAGAGTGGCAGGGGATGGCTACACCTTC.